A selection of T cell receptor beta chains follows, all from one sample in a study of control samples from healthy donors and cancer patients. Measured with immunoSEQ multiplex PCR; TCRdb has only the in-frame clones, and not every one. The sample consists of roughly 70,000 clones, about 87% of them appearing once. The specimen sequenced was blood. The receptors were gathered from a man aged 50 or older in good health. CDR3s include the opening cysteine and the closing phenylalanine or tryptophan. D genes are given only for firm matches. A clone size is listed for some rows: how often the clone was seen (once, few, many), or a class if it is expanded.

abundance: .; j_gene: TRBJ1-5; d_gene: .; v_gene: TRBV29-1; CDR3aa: CSVEERGGPQHF; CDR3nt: TGCAGCGTTGAAGAAAGGGGAGGGCCCCAGCATTTT
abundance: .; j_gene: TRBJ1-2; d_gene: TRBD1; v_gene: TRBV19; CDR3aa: CASSPTGNYGYTF; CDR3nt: TGTGCCAGTAGTCCGACAGGGAACTATGGCTACACCTTC
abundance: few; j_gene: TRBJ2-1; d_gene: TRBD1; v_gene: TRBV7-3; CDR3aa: CASSFKAGGYGNEQFF; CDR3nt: TGTGCCAGCAGTTTTAAGGCAGGGGGTTACGGCAATGAGCAGTTCTTC
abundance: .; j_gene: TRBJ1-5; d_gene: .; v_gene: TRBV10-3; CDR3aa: CAISEGVVGQPQHF; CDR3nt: TGTGCCATCAGTGAGGGTGTAGTTGGCCAGCCCCAGCATTTT
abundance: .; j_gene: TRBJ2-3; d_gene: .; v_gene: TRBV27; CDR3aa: CASSSPGGSDTQYF; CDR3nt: TGTGCCAGCAGTTCCCCGGGCGGGTCAGATACGCAGTATTTT
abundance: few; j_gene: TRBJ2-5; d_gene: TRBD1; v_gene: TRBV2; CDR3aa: CASSFGQGTETQYF; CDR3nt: TGTGCCAGCAGCTTTGGACAGGGAACAGAGACCCAGTACTTC
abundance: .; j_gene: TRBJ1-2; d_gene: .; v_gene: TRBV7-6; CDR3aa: CASSLAPRGRYGYTF; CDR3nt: TGTGCCAGCAGCTTAGCCCCCAGGGGCCGGTATGGCTACACCTTC
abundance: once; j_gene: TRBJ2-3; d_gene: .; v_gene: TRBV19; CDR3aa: CASTGGTDTQYF; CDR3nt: TGTGCCAGTACGGGAGGCACAGATACGCAGTATTTT
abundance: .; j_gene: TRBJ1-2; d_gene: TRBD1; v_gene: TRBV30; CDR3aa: CLGQEHNYGYTF; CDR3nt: TGTCTCGGACAGGAACATAACTATGGCTACACCTTC
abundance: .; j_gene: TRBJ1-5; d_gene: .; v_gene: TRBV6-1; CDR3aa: CASSESGSNQPQHF; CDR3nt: TGTGCCAGCAGTGAAAGTGGTTCAAATCAGCCCCAGCATTTT
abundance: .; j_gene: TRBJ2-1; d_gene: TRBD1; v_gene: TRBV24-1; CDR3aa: CATSEATLGQGMDEQFF; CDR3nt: TGTGCCACCAGTGAGGCGACCCTGGGACAGGGTATGGATGAGCAGTTCTTC
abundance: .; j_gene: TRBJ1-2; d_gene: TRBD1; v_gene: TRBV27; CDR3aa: CASSHGQANYGYTF; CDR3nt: TGTGCCAGCAGTCACGGACAGGCTAACTATGGCTACACCTTC
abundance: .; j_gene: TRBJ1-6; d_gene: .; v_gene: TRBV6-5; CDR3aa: CASTQGHVNSPLHF; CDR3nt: TGTGCCAGCACCCAGGGACATGTTAATTCACCCCTCCACTTT
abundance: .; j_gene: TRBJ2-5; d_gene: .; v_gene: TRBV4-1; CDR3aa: CASSQVVGKTQYF; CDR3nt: TGCGCCAGCAGCCAAGTTGTTGGGAAGACCCAGTACTTC
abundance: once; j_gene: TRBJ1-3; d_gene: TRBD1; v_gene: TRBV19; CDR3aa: CASRPTGEGSGNTIYF; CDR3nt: TGTGCCAGTAGACCGACAGGGGAAGGTTCTGGAAACACCATATATTTT
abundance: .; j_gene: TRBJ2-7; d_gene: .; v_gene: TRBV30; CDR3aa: CAWSSGGQPSF; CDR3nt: TGTGCCTGGAGTTCCGGGGGACAGCCGTCTTTC